The 30 T cell receptor beta chains below come from one sample, sequenced in a study of shared clonotypes between healthy human individuals. TCRdb keeps only in-frame clones here, not all; method: immunoSEQ multiplex PCR. The table includes about 2.2 million clones, about 94% detected once. The naive CD8 subset, CD45RO-negative cells positively selected for CCR7, excluded terminally differentiated effector memory CD45RA+ cells. Material: naive CD8+ T cells from PBMCs. Receptor source: a man younger than 35 in good health. Some clones in this sample may be carry-over from other donors' samples.

The J gene is TRBJ1-2, the V gene TRBV2; 9 bases match TRBD1. V was pared by 4 bases and J by 4 bases, with 4 bases of the junction left unmatched. The CDR3 totals 14 residues. Germline assignment: CDR1 SNHLY and CDR2 FYNNEI. The CDR3 sequence: CASSAGQGSYGYTF. CDR3 nucleotides: TGTGCCAGCAGTGCTGGACAGGGGAGCTATGGCTACACCTTC. Full variable domain (outside the CDR3, taken from reference TRBV2 and TRBJ1-2): EPEVTQTPSHQVTQMGQEVILRCVPISNHLYFYWYRQILGQKVEFLVSFYNNEISEKSEIFDDQFSVERPDGSNFTLKIRSTKLEDSAMYFCASSAGQGSYGYTFGSGTRLTVV.

The V and J genes are TRBV11-2 and TRBJ2-7; TRBD1 is a possible D gene (5 bases). Per germline, CDR1 SGHAT and CDR2 FQNNGV. The V gene lost 0 bases and the J gene lost 5 bases, with 11 bases spanning the gap. The CDR3 runs to 14 residues. The CDR3 reads CASSLDWGWDEQYF. The CDR3 nucleotides read TGTGCCAGCAGCTTAGATTGGGGCTGGGACGAGCAGTACTTC. The whole variable domain, remainder taken from reference TRBV11-2 and TRBJ2-7, is EAGVAQSPRYKIIEKRQSVAFWCNPISGHATLYWYQQILGQGPKLLIQFQNNGVVDDSQLPKDRFSAERLKGVDSTLKIQPAKLEDSAVYLCASSLDWGWDEQYFGPGTRLTVT.

This clone was detected only once. The chain uses TRBV12-5 and TRBJ2-2, with D perhaps given as TRBD1 or TRBD2 (5 bases each). Germline CDR1 LGHNT, CDR2 FRNRAP. V dropped 3 bases and J dropped 6 bases, with 11 bases sitting between them. This CDR3 comprises 14 residues. CDR3 nucleotides: TGTGCTAGTGGTTTTGGGGGAGTGGCCGGGGAGCTGTTTTTT. Translating it yields CASGFGGVAGELFF. The full variable domain, rest sourced from reference TRBV12-5 and TRBJ2-2, is DARVTQTPRHKVTEMGQEVTMRCQPILGHNTVFWYRQTMMQGLELLAYFRNRAPLDDSGMPKDRFSAEMPDATLATLKIQPSEPRDSAVYFCASGFGGVAGELFFGEGSRLTVL.

With regard to this clone: Other nucleotide sequences from this sample produce the same CDR3. The chain has TRBV28 and TRBJ1-1; D is ambiguous. The CDR3 sequence is 13 residues long. From germline, CDR1 is MDHEN and CDR2 SYDVKM. V lost 6 bases to trimming and J lost 1 base, with 9 bases between them. CDR3 sequence (DNA): TGTGCCAGCAGCCCTCGACGGAACACTGAAGCTTTCTTT. Translation gives CASSPRRNTEAFF.

The chain recombines TRBV7-9 with TRBJ2-2; 7 bases fit TRBD2. V dropped 5 bases and J dropped 3; count of bases not matched to a gene: 3. There are 14 residues in the CDR3. In germline, CDR1 is SEHNR, CDR2 FQNEAQ (reference sequence). CDR3 nucleotides: TGTGCCAGCAGCCGGGACTACTACACCGGGGAGCTGTTTTTT. Translating it yields CASSRDYYTGELFF.

The chain joins TRBV28 to TRBJ1-1; unclear D gene. Per germline, CDR1 MDHEN and CDR2 SYDVKM. The germline V and J ends were trimmed by 6 bases and 1 base, with 9 bases remaining between them. CDR3 size: 13 residues. The CDR3 nucleotides are TGTGCCAGCAGGATGCCCGGGAACACTGAAGCTTTCTTT. Protein sequence: CASRMPGNTEAFF. Full variable domain (outside the CDR3, taken from reference TRBV28 and TRBJ1-1): DVKVTQSSRYLVKRTGEKVFLECVQDMDHENMFWYRQDPGLGLRLIYFSYDVKMKEKGDIPEGYSVSREKKERFSLILESASTNQTSMYLCASRMPGNTEAFFGQGTRLTVV.

On this clone: In the same sample, other DNA sequences code for this CDR3. This rearrangement joins TRBV15 to TRBJ2-7; 7 positions match TRBD1. Germline-derived CDR1 and CDR2 are LNHNV and YYDKDF (reference sequence). The CDR3 consists of 14 residues. V lost 4 bases to trimming and J lost 0 bases; unmatched junction nucleotides: 3. The chain's CDR3 is CATSTRDSSYEQYF. For the CDR3, the DNA is TGTGCCACCAGCACCCGGGACAGCTCCTACGAGCAGTACTTC.

The V gene is TRBV7-6, the J gene TRBJ2-2, with 8 bases identical to TRBD1. J gave up 6 bases and V 2 bases, and 5 bases lay outside the gene matches. This CDR3 is 15 amino acids long. CDR1 and CDR2 from the germline V gene are SGHVS and FNYEAQ. CDR3 protein: CASSLLTGVSGELFF. Here the CDR3 DNA reads TGTGCCAGCAGCTTATTGACAGGGGTATCCGGGGAGCTGTTTTTT.

J is TRBJ2-7 and V is TRBV5-1, with D perhaps matching TRBD1 (6 bases). Germline-derived CDR1 and CDR2 are SGHRS and YFSETQ. V was cut by 4 bases and J by 2 bases, with 19 bases left in between. The CDR3 is 16 residues long. CDR3 DNA sequence: TGCGCCAGCAGCCCTACACCTGGACAGAATCCCTACGAGCAGTACTTC. It yields the protein CASSPTPGQNPYEQYF. Complete variable domain (other parts from reference TRBV5-1 and TRBJ2-7): KAGVTQTPRYLIKTRGQQVTLSCSPISGHRSVSWYQQTPGQGLQFLFEYFSETQRNKGNFPGRFSGRQFSNSRSEMNVSTLELGDSALYLCASSPTPGQNPYEQYFGPGTRLTVT.

This sequence joins TRBV7-3 and TRBJ2-7; no clear D gene. The CDR3 is made up of 11 amino acids. Germline V gives CDR1 SGHTA, CDR2 FQGTGA. V gave up 1 base and J gave up 7 bases, with 5 bases separating them. The CDR3, as DNA: TGTGCCAGCAGCTTAAGTGGTGAGCAGTACTTC. It codes for CASSLSGEQYF.

This clone was recorded once. The chain has TRBV30 and TRBJ2-5; D perhaps matches TRBD1 (6 bases). The end of the DNA aligns better with TRBJ2-7, so the J call may be wrong. CDR3 length: 15 residues. In germline, CDR1 is GTSNPN, CDR2 SVGIG (reference sequence). Here the CDR3 DNA reads TGTGCCTGGCAGTCAAGAGGGACACTAGGCTACGAGCAGTACTTC. Residues: CAWQSRGTLGYEQYF.

The V and J genes are TRBV9 and TRBJ2-1, with TRBD2 identical over 7 bases. After removal of 1 base from V and 6 bases from J, the junction contained 4 bases not matched to a gene. CDR1 is SGDLS and CDR2 is YYNGEE in the germline V gene. The CDR3 is made up of 14 amino acids. CDR3 amino acids: CASSVHGGSNEQFF. CDR3 bases: TGTGCCAGCAGCGTACATGGCGGGAGCAATGAGCAGTTCTTC.

The V gene is TRBV18, the J gene TRBJ2-3, with D perhaps matching TRBD2 (7 bases). Germline V lookup: CDR1 KGHSH, CDR2 LQKENI. This CDR3 is 16 amino acids long. V lost 6 bases to trimming and J lost 0 bases, with 16 bases between them. The CDR3 bases are TGTGCCAGCTCTCATCGGGGGGCCCCTAGCACAGATACGCAGTATTTT. Translation gives CASSHRGAPSTDTQYF.

In its sample, this clone was seen once. V is TRBV7-9 and J is TRBJ1-2; no definite D call. Germline CDR1 and CDR2: SEHNR and FQNEAQ (reference sequence). There are 15 residues in the CDR3. Trimming cost V 0 bases and J 5 bases, with 13 bases left between them. This chain's CDR3 is CASSLAGLSIYGYTF. The CDR3 nucleotides read TGTGCCAGCAGCTTAGCAGGACTTTCAATTTATGGCTACACCTTC.

This chain links TRBV30 with TRBJ1-2; D unresolved. The germline V gene has CDR1 GTSNPN and CDR2 SVGIG (reference sequence). This CDR3 is 11 amino acids long. The ends were cut back, 7 bases at V and 4 bases at J, with 10 bases in the middle. The CDR3 region is CASSLAYGYTF. CDR3 nucleotides: TGTGCCTCGTCCCTGGCCTATGGCTACACCTTC.

This chain uses TRBV21-1 with TRBJ1-4; no check of the table's D call, TRBD1, against the DNA was made. TRBV21-1 is annotated as a pseudogene. The CDR3 contains 14 residues. The CDR3 protein is CASGPDCNHEKLFF. DNA for the CDR3: TGTGCCAGCGGGCCAGATTGTAACCATGAAAAACTGTTTTTT.

The gene calls are TRBV7-9 and TRBJ2-3; D not resolved. V was shortened by 2 bases and J by 0 bases, with 12 bases between the two germline ends. Germline values: CDR1 SEHNR, CDR2 FQNEAQ (reference sequence). This CDR3 has 16 amino acids. The CDR3 region is CASSLTVSSSTDTQYF. CDR3 DNA sequence: TGTGCCAGCAGCTTAACTGTGAGTTCTAGCACAGATACGCAGTATTTT.

The gene calls are TRBV5-1 and TRBJ2-7, with 7 bases matching TRBD1. The length of the CDR3 is 13 residues. Per germline, CDR1 SGHRS and CDR2 YFSETQ. The ends lost 4 bases at V and 4 bases at J; junction bases unmatched: 5. This CDR3 is CASSPWTGYEQYF. The CDR3 DNA reads as TGCGCCAGCAGCCCCTGGACAGGTTACGAGCAGTACTTC.

DNA of the CDR3: TGTGCCAGCAGCACCAGTGGGGGCAGGGTTGGCCACAATGAGCAGTTCTTC. As protein: CASSTSGGRVGHNEQFF. The chain combines TRBV7-8 with TRBJ2-1, with TRBD1 as a possible D gene (6 bases). The CDR3 runs 17 residues. V lost 5 bases and J 5 bases, leaving 22 bases between the germline ends. Germline-derived CDR1 and CDR2 are SGHVS and FQNEAQ.

The rearrangement uses TRBV13 and TRBJ1-5; D is possibly TRBD1 (5 bases). V was pared by 0 bases and J by 10 bases, with 7 bases between. Germline loops: CDR1 PRHDT, CDR2 FYEKMQ (reference sequence). This CDR3 contains 12 residues. CDR3 in DNA: TGTGCCAGCAGCTTAGGCCGGGACCCCCAGCATTTT. Translating it yields CASSLGRDPQHF.

The J gene is TRBJ2-3, the V gene TRBV7-3; 10 nucleotides align to TRBD2. Germline CDR1 is SGHTA and CDR2 is FQGTGA. CDR3 size: 16 residues. V lost 0 bases, J lost 5 bases, and 5 bases stayed unmatched. The CDR3 is CASSLTLAGELDTQYF. CDR3 sequence (DNA): TGTGCCAGCAGCTTAACTCTAGCGGGAGAATTAGATACGCAGTATTTT.

The V and J genes are TRBV21-1 and TRBJ1-1; the table names TRBD1, a call not compared with the DNA. TRBV21-1 is deemed a pseudogene. CDR3 length: 14 amino acids. DNA of the CDR3: TGTGCCAGCAGCAAAGCGCACAGGGCAGCAGAAGCTTTCTTT. This gives the protein CASSKAHRAAEAFF.

The chain links TRBV4-1 to TRBJ1-1, with D perhaps TRBD1 (6 bases). This CDR3 contains 18 residues. V shed 0 bases and J shed 5 bases, with 22 bases lying between them. From germline, CDR1 is MGHRA and CDR2 YSYEKL. CDR3 in DNA: TGCGCCAGCAGCCAAGATCTCCAGGGGTCGTTGGGGGGGACTGAAGCTTTCTTT. Translation gives CASSQDLQGSLGGTEAFF.

This clone was counted once. The chain links TRBV19 to TRBJ1-2; 9 bases match TRBD1. There are 16 residues in the CDR3. Germline lookup yields CDR1 LNHDA and CDR2 SQIVND (reference sequence). The junction had 9 bases not matched to a gene; V was cut back by 5 bases and J by 2 bases. CDR3 sequence (DNA): TGTGCCAGTAGTTTCTGGACAGGGGTCCCCAACTATGGCTACACCTTC. It codes for CASSFWTGVPNYGYTF. The entire variable domain, with the rest obtained from reference TRBV19 and TRBJ1-2, is as follows: DGGITQSPKYLFRKEGQNVTLSCEQNLNHDAMYWYRQDPGQGLRLIYYSQIVNDFQKGDIAEGYSVSREKKESFPLTVTSAQKNPTAFYLCASSFWTGVPNYGYTFGSGTRLTVV.

As to this clone: Other DNA sequences within the sample encode an identical CDR3. The chain couples TRBV27 to TRBJ2-1, with unresolved D. The CDR3 extends over 13 amino acids. V was shortened by 0 bases and J by 7 bases, with 7 bases between the two germline ends. Germline V CDR1 and CDR2: MNHEY, SMNVEV (reference sequence). The CDR3 spells CASSLSGRNEQFF. The CDR3 bases are TGTGCCAGCAGTTTATCGGGTCGGAATGAGCAGTTCTTC.

The V and J genes are TRBV6-6 and TRBJ2-3, with a tentative D call TRBD1 (5 bases). The V gene lost 4 bases and the J gene lost 2 bases, with 13 bases spanning the gap. The CDR3 runs to 15 residues. Germline V gene lookup returns CDR1 MNHNY and CDR2 SVGAGI (reference sequence). The CDR3: CASSSDTIYTDTQYF. DNA of the CDR3: TGTGCCAGCAGTTCGGACACGATTTACACAGATACGCAGTATTTT.

The V call is TRBV19, the J call TRBJ1-5; D is undetermined. Germline V lookup: CDR1 LNHDA, CDR2 SQIVND (reference sequence). The CDR3 covers 15 residues. V was clipped by 3 bases and J by 6 bases, with 15 bases between them. The CDR3 DNA is TGTGCCAGTAGTATGCAGCACCACTCGGGTCAGCCCCAGCATTTT. Encoded protein: CASSMQHHSGQPQHF.

The chain couples TRBV6-1 to TRBJ1-2; 7 bases line up with TRBD1. After removal of 1 base from V and 2 bases from J, the junction contained 10 bases not matched to a gene. The germline gives CDR1 MNHNS, CDR2 SASEGT. The CDR3 loop spans 17 amino acids. The CDR3: CASSEVVATGINYGYTF. The CDR3 DNA follows: TGTGCCAGCAGTGAAGTGGTCGCGACAGGGATAAACTATGGCTACACCTTC.

The V call is TRBV29-1, the J call TRBJ1-2, with a weak D call TRBD1 (5 bases). This CDR3 is built from 16 residues. The V end lost 0 bases, the J end lost 5 bases, and 19 bases lay between the germline ends. CDR1 is SQVTM, CDR2 ANQGSEA, per germline. Written as DNA, the CDR3 is TGCAGCGTTGAAGATCCAGAACACCTAAGGGGATATGGCTACACCTTC. Translation: CSVEDPEHLRGYGYTF.

The V call is TRBV7-8, the J call TRBJ1-4, with D possibly TRBD1 on 5 matching bases. Looked up from germline, CDR1 is SGHVS and CDR2 is FQNEAQ. The CDR3 consists of 14 residues. The V and J ends lost 2 bases and 6 bases respectively, with 10 bases between them. CDR3 nucleotides: TGTGCCAGCAGCTTACAGGGAGTGGATGAAAAACTGTTTTTT. Residues: CASSLQGVDEKLFF. The whole variable domain, remainder taken from reference TRBV7-8 and TRBJ1-4, is GAGVSQSPRYKVAKRGQDVALRCDPISGHVSLFWYQQALGQGPEFLTYFQNEAQLDKSGLPSDRFFAERPEGSVSTLKIQRTQQEDSAVYLCASSLQGVDEKLFFGSGTQLSVL.